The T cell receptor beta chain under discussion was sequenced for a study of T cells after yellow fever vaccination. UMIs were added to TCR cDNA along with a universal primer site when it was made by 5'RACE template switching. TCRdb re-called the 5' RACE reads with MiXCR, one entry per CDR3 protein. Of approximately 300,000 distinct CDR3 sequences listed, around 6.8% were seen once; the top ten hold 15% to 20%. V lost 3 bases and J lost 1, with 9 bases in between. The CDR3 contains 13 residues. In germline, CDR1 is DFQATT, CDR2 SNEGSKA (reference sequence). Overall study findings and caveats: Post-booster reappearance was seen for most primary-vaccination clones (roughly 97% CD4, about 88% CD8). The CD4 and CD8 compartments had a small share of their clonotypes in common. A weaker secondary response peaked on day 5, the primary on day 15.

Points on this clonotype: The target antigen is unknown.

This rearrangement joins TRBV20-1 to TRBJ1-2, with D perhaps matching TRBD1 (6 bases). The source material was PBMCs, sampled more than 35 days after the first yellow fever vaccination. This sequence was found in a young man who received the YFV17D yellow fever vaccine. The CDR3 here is CSARQGFNYGYTF. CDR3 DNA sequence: TGCAGTGCTAGGCAGGGGTTTAACTATGGCTACACCTTC.